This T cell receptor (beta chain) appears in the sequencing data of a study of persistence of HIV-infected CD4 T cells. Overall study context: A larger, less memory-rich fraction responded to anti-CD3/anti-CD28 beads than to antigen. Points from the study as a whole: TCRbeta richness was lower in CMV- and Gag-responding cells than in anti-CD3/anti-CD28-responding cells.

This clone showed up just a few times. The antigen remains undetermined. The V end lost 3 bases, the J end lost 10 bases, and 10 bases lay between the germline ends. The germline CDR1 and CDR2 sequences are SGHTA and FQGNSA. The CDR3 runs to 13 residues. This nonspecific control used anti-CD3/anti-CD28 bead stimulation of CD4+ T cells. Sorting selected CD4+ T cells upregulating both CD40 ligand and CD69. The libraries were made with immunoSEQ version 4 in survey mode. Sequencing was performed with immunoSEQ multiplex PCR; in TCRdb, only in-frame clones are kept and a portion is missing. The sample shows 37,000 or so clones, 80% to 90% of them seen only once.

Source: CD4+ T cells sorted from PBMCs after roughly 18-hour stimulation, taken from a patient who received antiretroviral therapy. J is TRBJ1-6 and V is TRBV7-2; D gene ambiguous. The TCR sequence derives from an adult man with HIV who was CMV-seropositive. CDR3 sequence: CASSLGTESPLHF. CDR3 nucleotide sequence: TGTGCCAGCAGCTTGGGTACGGAATCACCCCTCCACTTT.